This section outlines one T cell receptor (beta chain) sequence together with its context. This receptor's antigen is unknown. Base qualities are not provided; no much larger clone lies one nucleotide away. TCR CDR3 regions were amplified from genomic DNA by multiplex PCR using the deep immunoSEQ assay. For each cell subset, the extracted genomic DNA was distributed evenly across all wells of several immunoSEQ 96-well plates, and each plate served as one replicate. For unsorted PBMC, each replicate PCR was loaded with roughly 330 ng genomic DNA, equivalent to 25,000 to 35,000 T cell genomes. Unsorted PBMC genomic DNA was sequenced across ten immunoSEQ deep assay plates. The purified libraries were quantified using a Qubit 3.0 fluorometer, sized with a Bioanalyzer 2100, and then quantified again using the KAPA Library Quantification kit. Every immunoSEQ 96-well plate was sequenced on a separate single-read 150-cycle Illumina NextSeq 550 flow cell. The study's processing was this. Because the immunoSEQ output included only junctional sequences and no quality scores, the filtering could not be the same as the filtering used for full-length reads. To assign V/J genes and CDR3, sequences were annotated using PyIR, a Python wrapper for IgBLAST v1.9, with IMGT germline references. Any read was removed if the V/J assignment was weak (E-value above 1e-6), the CDR3 was missing, or the read contained stop codons, out-of-frame junctions, or ambiguous translated residues. V3J clonotypes were defined as sequences sharing an identical inferred V gene, J gene, and CDR3 amino acid sequence. Percentage overlap between repertoires was computed as shared unique clonotypes divided by the size of the smaller repertoire. RTK rarefaction, the Chao1 estimator, and Recon v2.1 estimates of unobserved clonotypes were used to assess repertoire richness. TCRdb carries this immuneACCESS record with in-frame sequences only. Its versions omit some clonotypes, under half of them owing to an unresolved V gene in the studies checked, with the rest unexplained. The DNA gave D and trimming, while V, J and clone size come from that table. In all, the sample holds a few hundred thousand clones, and roughly 79% of those were seen once. The ten largest clones add up to about 12% of the sample.

The donors were healthy, HIV-negative adults who had no recently reported acute infections or vaccinations. Every donor was a Caucasian adult residing in Nashville, Tennessee, USA. For unsorted samples, about 90 million PBMCs were counted and genomic DNA was extracted with the QIAamp DNA Blood Mini kit. Blood was collected by leukapheresis, and PBMCs were isolated by Ficoll-Histopaque density gradient centrifugation and then cryopreserved in liquid nitrogen vapor phase. The data originate from a study of shared clonotypes between healthy human individuals (dated by TCRdb to 2020 to 2022). Turning to the overall study: A few men and two women, aged 18 to 49 years, made up the cohort. Between about 0.9 and 10 billion PBMCs per donor were obtained by leukapheresis. To increase sequencing depth and limit assay-specific biases, different laboratories used diverse techniques to prepare libraries and sequence TCR repertoires. To estimate repertoire size and how much clonotypes are shared between individuals, the study performed deep sequencing of blood TCR repertoires from about five healthy adults. What the study reported, not specific to this receptor: The genetic and exposure-history diversity represented was limited by the small number of donors. Sampling was limited to blood, and TCR repertoires in tissue likely differ from TCR repertoires in blood. Pairwise subsampling indicated that sequencing depth was expected to affect the degree of clonotype sharing among donors.

Source material: PBMCs. The receptor comes from a middle-aged woman in good health. Some clones in this sample may be carry-over from other donors' samples.

CDR3 reads: CASSSRSNEKLFF. The DNA reads as follows: TGTGCCAGCAGTTCACGGAGTAATGAAAAACTGTTTTTT. This sequence uses TRBV6-5 and TRBJ1-4; the D gene lacks a confident call. Based on the germline V gene, the CDR1 and CDR2 sequences are MNHEY and SVGAGI. The CDR3 contains 13 residues, cysteine and phenylalanine counted. Only CDR3 DNA is held: 39 bases, read in frame from base 1. V loses 4 bases of germline sequence and J loses 4 bases, and the interval between the two ends is 7 bases.